A selection of T cell receptor beta chains follows, all from one sample in a study of Ad26.COV2.S vaccination and SARS-CoV-2 variants. Produced via immunoSEQ multiplex PCR; TCRdb's table is partial and in-frame only. In the table there are about 470,000 clones, around 91% of which are singletons. The sample was peripheral blood, taken in a trial of Ad26.COV2.S vaccine versus placebo. The receptors derive from a person aged 18-60 years who received the Ad26.COV2.S COVID-19 vaccine or a placebo. The CDR3 runs from the conserved cysteine through the conserved F or W. A D gene is named only where the DNA matches it firmly. Size tells how often a clone was seen (once, few, many) or the class of an expanded clone, and some rows leave it out.

>TRBV18|TRBJ2-2|-|-
CASSPQGLDTGELFF
TGTGCCAGCTCACCACAGGGGTTAGACACCGGGGAGCTGTTTTTT
>TRBV19|TRBJ2-1|-|once
CASSIVGGKSNEQFF
TGTGCCAGTAGTATAGTAGGCGGGAAATCCAATGAGCAGTTCTTC
>TRBV11-2|TRBJ2-5|-|-
CASSLVASQETQYF
TGTGCCAGCAGCTTAGTTGCCAGCCAAGAGACCCAGTACTTC
>TRBV7-8|TRBJ2-7|TRBD2|-
CASSPRLAGAPEQYF
TGTGCCAGCAGCCCCCGACTAGCGGGAGCTCCCGAGCAGTACTTC
>TRBV5-4|TRBJ2-7|TRBD1|-
CASSTPQGRGEQYF
TGTGCCAGCAGCACACCACAGGGGCGAGGCGAGCAGTACTTC
>TRBV27|TRBJ1-2|-|-
CASSSLPTNYGYTF
TGTGCCAGCAGTAGCTTACCAACCAACTATGGCTACACCTTC
>TRBV18|TRBJ1-4|-|-
CASSPTGSFNEKLFF
TGTGCCAGCTCACCAACGGGCTCCTTCAATGAAAAACTGTTTTTT
>TRBV9|TRBJ1-5|-|few
CAKGGQPQHF
TGTGCCAAAGGGGGACAGCCCCAGCATTTT
>TRBV30|TRBJ1-6|-|-
CAWSAQNNSPLHF
TGTGCCTGGAGTGCTCAGAATAATTCACCCCTCCACTTT
>TRBV5-1|TRBJ2-2|TRBD2|-
CASSSRPAGVTGELFF
TGCGCCAGCAGCTCCCGCCCAGCGGGAGTTACCGGGGAGCTGTTTTTT
>TRBV19|TRBJ2-7|-|-
CASSTYANSYEQYF
TGTGCCAGTAGTACTTATGCGAATTCCTACGAGCAGTACTTC
>TRBV11-2|TRBJ1-3|-|once
CASSLDRPGVSGNTIYF
TGTGCCAGCAGCTTAGATCGTCCAGGAGTCTCTGGAAACACCATATATTTT
>TRBV7-8|TRBJ2-4|-|-
CASSHRRTNIKNIQYF
TGTGCCAGCAGCCACCGACGGACCAATATCAAAAACATTCAGTACTTC
>TRBV10-3|TRBJ2-7|TRBD2|few
CAISEPSHRLAGTYEQYF
TGTGCCATCAGTGAGCCCTCCCACAGACTAGCGGGAACGTACGAGCAGTACTTC
>TRBV12-5|TRBJ2-7|-|-
CASGLASYEQYF
TGTGCTAGTGGTTTGGCCTCCTACGAGCAGTACTTC
>TRBV28|TRBJ2-7|TRBD2|-
CASSLASGPYEQYF
TGTGCCAGCAGTTTAGCTAGCGGCCCCTACGAGCAGTACTTC
>TRBV7-8|TRBJ2-1|-|-
CASSLVGWIYNEQFF
TGTGCCAGCAGCTTAGTCGGGTGGATTTACAATGAGCAGTTCTTC
>TRBV27|TRBJ2-7|-|-
CASSLLPALGDGYEQYF
TGTGCCAGCAGCCTCCTCCCGGCATTGGGAGATGGCTACGAGCAGTACTTC
>TRBV13|TRBJ2-3|TRBD1|-
CASTGTATSTDTQYF
TGTGCCTCCACCGGGACAGCCACTAGCACAGATACGCAGTATTTT
>TRBV28|TRBJ1-6|-|-
CASTPMLDHSPLHF
TGTGCCAGCACCCCAATGCTGGACCATTCACCCCTCCACTTT
>TRBV4-3|TRBJ2-7|-|-
CTSSQDKDKLYEQYF
TGCACCAGCAGCCAAGATAAGGACAAGCTATACGAGCAGTACTTC
>TRBV11-2|TRBJ2-3|TRBD2|-
CASSSPGGPTDTQYF
TGTGCCAGCAGCTCTCCGGGGGGGCCCACAGATACGCAGTATTTT
>TRBV29-1|TRBJ1-1|-|-
CSVTLRGSTEAFF
TGCAGCGTGACCCTTAGGGGCTCCACTGAAGCTTTCTTT
>TRBV9|TRBJ2-3|TRBD2|-
CASSGSGRETDTQYF
TGTGCCAGCAGCGGTAGCGGGAGGGAGACAGATACGCAGTATTTT
>TRBV27|TRBJ2-1|TRBD2|-
CASSPSGRGSYNEQFF
TGTGCCAGCAGTCCTAGCGGGAGGGGGTCCTACAATGAGCAGTTCTTC
>TRBV7-9|TRBJ2-7|-|-
CASSLLGQGRTYEQYF
TGTGCCAGCAGCCTGCTGGGGCAGGGAAGAACCTACGAGCAGTACTTC
>TRBV2|TRBJ2-7|-|-
CASSVGSGHYEQYF
TGTGCCAGCAGTGTTGGTAGCGGACACTACGAGCAGTACTTC
>TRBV12-3/TRBV12-4|TRBJ1-2|-|-
CASSPRTEYYTF
TGTGCCAGCAGTCCGCGGACGGAATACTACACCTTC
>TRBV21-1|TRBJ2-7|-|-
CASGPYERAFSYEQYF
TGTGCCAGCGGCCCCTATGAGCGGGCCTTCTCCTACGAGCAGTACTTC
>TRBV30|TRBJ1-6|-|-
CACSIAGDNNSPLHF
TGTGCCTGTTCCATAGCAGGGGACAATAATTCACCCCTCCACTTT
>TRBV28|TRBJ2-3|TRBD2|-
CASSYPLSGRGTDTQYF
TGTGCCAGCAGTTACCCTCTTAGCGGGAGGGGCACAGATACGCAGTATTTT
>TRBV7-9|TRBJ2-7|TRBD2|-
CASSLGSGSMYEQYF
TGTGCCAGCAGCTTAGGTAGCGGGAGTATGTACGAGCAGTACTTC
>TRBV13|TRBJ2-3|-|-
CASSPRADTQYF
TGTGCCAGCAGCCCCCGAGCAGATACGCAGTATTTT
>TRBV12-3/TRBV12-4|TRBJ2-1|-|-
CASSLGYNEQFF
TGTGCCAGCAGTTTGGGGTACAATGAGCAGTTCTTC
>TRBV7-9|TRBJ2-3|-|-
CASSPLDRVYTDTQYF
TGTGCCAGCAGCCCCCTAGACCGGGTTTACACAGATACGCAGTATTTT
>TRBV13|TRBJ1-1|-|-
CASSLWTRNTEAFF
TGTGCCAGCAGCTTATGGACACGGAACACTGAAGCTTTCTTT
>TRBV29-1|TRBJ2-5|TRBD2|-
CSVSNSGGVQETQYF
TGCAGCGTCTCAAATAGCGGGGGGGTTCAAGAGACCCAGTACTTC